This T cell receptor beta chain was captured in a study of cytomegalovirus exposure and HLA in healthy donors (TCRdb year 2017). For context, the study as a whole: In an earlier analysis of some 610 of the donors, 276 Gb of sequence data and roughly 100 million unique TCR beta sequences from about 179 million T cells were reported. Of the approximately 400 genotyped donors, approximately 83% fell in the genetic ancestry cluster associated with self-reported Caucasian donors. Using immunosequencing, the study profiled T cell repertoires from fewer than 700 subjects and related those repertoires to cytomegalovirus serostatus. Typing coverage differed by locus: A, B, C, DRB1 and DQB1 were typed in about 629-630 donors, DQA1 in 522, DPA1 in 600 to 610, and DPB1 in roughly 450. An earlier analysis of some 500 of the donors used high-throughput TCR beta sequencing to judge whether each TCR beta V gene segment behaved as functional or pseudogenic. Genome-wide SNP genotypes for about 60% of the 666 donors were used in a later genetic analysis, which treated that subset as a discovery cohort. Donor age, sex, ethnicity and CMV serostatus were collected together with the repertoire data. Every discovery cohort repertoire had been produced on one sequencing platform. About five DR-DQ haplotypes were treated as single units for association and clustering because of strong linkage in the cohort. An early release covering more than 500 HLA-typed donors comprised approximately 290 gigabases of sequencing data and 85 million or so unique TCR sequences. Across roughly 420 genotyped donors of the cohort, an average of about 240,000 unique TCR beta nucleotide sequences per donor were sequenced, and approximately 17% of those sequences were non-productive. The later analysis used no new phenotypic data to find candidate immune exposures, relying instead on TCR beta sequences and their occurrence across donors. The study aimed to test whether cataloging public T cell receptors could reveal signatures of past pathogen exposure. A later analysis re-analyzed previously published TCR beta repertoires from about 600 donors and added high-resolution HLA genotyping to study TCR occurrence patterns. Both class I and class II loci were covered by HLA typing, at four-digit resolution. A separate validation cohort of about 110 different subjects was used in addition to the roughly 670-subject first cohort. To predict cytomegalovirus infection status, the study brought together high-throughput TCR immunosequencing, statistical association of individual TCRs with disease status, and machine learning.

Points the paper makes about the study in general: According to a later analysis, parvovirus B19, influenza, CMV and Epstein-Barr virus appeared linked to several top co-occurrence clusters. This cohort had only TCR beta chains sequenced, and the lack of alpha or paired-chain data limited which features could be detected. A cluster of highly shared sequence variants was judged likely to represent a technical artifact of the sequencing pipeline. The classifier was reported to diagnose cytomegalovirus status with high specificity and sensitivity in both the original and validation cohorts. A later analysis found that HLA-associated TCR beta chains were more clonally expanded and had lower generation probabilities than equally common non-associated chains. In a later analysis, the rate of TCR association differed among HLA loci, with DRB1 alleles having the most associated TCRs and HLA-C alleles having the fewest. Some IMGT-functional V segments, including TRBV6-2 and TRBV6-3, could not be told apart with the 87-base-pair reads, so those segments were excluded. Linkage disequilibrium might explain the correlated functional status among segregating V segments, but an unknown experimental factor could not be excluded. HLA typing was unavailable for some donors at each locus, so association tests used only the typed subset. An earlier analysis of 450 to 750 of the donors showed that most TCR beta V segments appeared in productive rearrangements either about 87% or about 30% of the time, which broadly matched IMGT annotations. Sequencing depth was assumed to be roughly uniform across donors in the presence/absence analyses, though that assumption may not hold. Strong co-occurrence of HLA alleles, especially DR and DQ, made assigning TCR associations to individual alleles difficult. A later analysis found that most CMV-associated TCR beta chains appeared HLA-restricted, with HLA associations seemingly driven largely by CMV exposure. According to the authors, the approach could potentially be generalized to other disease states and immunological phenotypes. At a false discovery rate of 0.05, a later analysis linked some 18,000 TCR beta sequences to specific HLA alleles. V-gene and J-gene trimming of TCR beta chains was associated with a missense DCLRE1C variant in a later genetic analysis, and the association was replicated in an independent cohort. Because counts were too low, roughly 17 rarely observed V segments, including chromosome 9 orphons, were left out of the earlier analysis of a few hundred of the donors. A further reported finding was that TCR beta sequences accurately predicted the HLA-A and HLA-B alleles for most subjects in the first cohort. In vitro tests confirmed that three of the cytomegalovirus-associated TCR beta chains recognize cytomegalovirus antigens. The study gave a list of 150 to 200 TCR beta chains associated with cytomegalovirus. Most TCR sequences were seen in very few donors, while some public TCRs were found in many individuals. For the cohort, immune exposure information was limited to CMV serostatus. According to a later genetic analysis, donors in an Asian-associated ancestry cluster had fewer N-insertions in productive TCRs than the approximately 670-donor mean.

Remarks on this clone: The clone's antigen remains unknown. Per-base quality was not reported, and no clone a single base away is much larger than it.

Library prep was done by the immunoSEQ multiplex PCR assay. A mixture of 60 forward primers for TCR Vbeta segments and 13 reverse primers for TCR Jbeta segments was used in the multiplex PCR. The CDR3 region of rearranged TCR beta genes was amplified from genomic DNA with a multiplex PCR assay. The Illumina HiSeq System was used to sequence the amplified TCR beta libraries as 87-base-pair reads. Per the original workflow: A later analysis counted about 80 million unique TCR beta chains across the 670 or so repertoires, and around 9.9 million of these chains were shared by at least two donors. A nearest-neighbor algorithm error-corrected the raw reads and collapsed the reads into unique sequences, merging closely related sequences to remove PCR and sequencing errors. To assign V, D and J gene segments, CDR3 sequences were aligned to IMGT reference sequences. For a sequence to be retained, a match of at least six nucleotides to both a V gene segment and a J gene segment was required. Rearrangements were called productive when the CDR3 lacked stop codons and stayed in frame with V and J; all others were non-productive. CDR3 was defined according to IMGT convention as the region running from the second conserved V-encoded cysteine to the conserved J-encoded phenylalanine. Sequences without an unambiguous match to a single V gene segment were excluded from the earlier analysis of 450 to 650 of the donors. In an earlier analysis of several hundred of the donors, V segments were called functional above 56.7% productive rearrangements and were called segregating when the between-donor standard deviation exceeded 5%. To diagnose cytomegalovirus status from the catalog of TCR beta chain sequences, a statistical classification framework was built. In a later analysis, V and J genes were assigned by comparing TCR nucleotide sequences against IMGT/GENE-DB human TR gene sequences. The TCRdist pipeline was used in a later analysis to assign CDR3 sequences and most-parsimonious VDJ recombination scenarios. In a later analysis, each TCR beta chain was defined by its CDR3 amino acid sequence together with its V-gene family, and reads lacking a unique V-gene family were excluded. As a way to deal with suspected cross-contamination and a sequencing artifact, a later analysis dropped hundreds of nucleotide sequences that were highly shared and had low generation probability. For each public chain, a later analysis derived a clonal expansion index from normalized ranks of inferred template counts within each repertoire. In a later analysis, generation probabilities were computed with a VDJ recombination model fitted to out-of-frame rearrangements, and the resulting probabilities were checked against IGoR. Hypergeometric tests were used in a later analysis to score TCR-TCR, TCR-HLA and TCR-CMV co-occurrence, with a repertoire-size bias correction applied to the TCR pairs. False discovery rates were estimated in a later analysis by permuting HLA or CMV assignments 20 times. A later analysis grouped co-occurring TCRs with DBSCAN, adding TCRdist sequence similarity when clustering within HLA-allele-positive subsets. Co-occurrence clustering excluded repertoires with fewer than 30,000 or more than 120,000 public chains, plus five with anomalous nucleotide sharing. In TCRdb, the immuneACCESS table is reduced to in-frame sequences with V and J assigned. These tables do not hold every clone; where another copy was compared, an unresolved V gene accounts for under half, and the others remain unexplained. V and J calls plus clone size are reproduced from that table; the DNA served to infer D and trimming. The sample includes 150,000 to 180,000 clones, with roughly 74% observed a single time. The ten largest clonotypes hold 2.8% of the sample.

The cohort consisted of approximately 690 healthy bone marrow donors. Cohort members were all nominally healthy when sampled, although unrecorded immune exposures were likely present. The donor was CMV seronegative and belonged to the group of around 350 seronegative cohort members. Each donor provided a peripheral blood sample, and peripheral blood mononuclear cells were used for TCR beta sequencing. Genomic DNA was extracted from the blood cell samples with the Qiagen DNeasy Blood Extraction Kit. The germline V gene gives CDR1 as SGHTA and CDR2 as FQGTGA. The trim is 4 bases for V and 5 bases for J, with a gap of 16 bases between the germline ends. Measured from the cysteine to the phenylalanine, the CDR3 is 15 residues long. Only the CDR3 region is kept as DNA, spanning 45 bases read in frame from base 1.

The chain joins TRBV7-3 to TRBJ2-3; TRBD2 is a possible D gene, resting on 5 matching bases. The sequence came from a man aged 18 to 30 in good health and CMV-seronegative. The sample comprised PBMCs. For the CDR3, the sequence is CASSSTGSGGDTQYF. The DNA sequence is as follows: TGTGCCAGCAGCTCCACGGGGTCAGGTGGAGATACGCAGTATTTT.